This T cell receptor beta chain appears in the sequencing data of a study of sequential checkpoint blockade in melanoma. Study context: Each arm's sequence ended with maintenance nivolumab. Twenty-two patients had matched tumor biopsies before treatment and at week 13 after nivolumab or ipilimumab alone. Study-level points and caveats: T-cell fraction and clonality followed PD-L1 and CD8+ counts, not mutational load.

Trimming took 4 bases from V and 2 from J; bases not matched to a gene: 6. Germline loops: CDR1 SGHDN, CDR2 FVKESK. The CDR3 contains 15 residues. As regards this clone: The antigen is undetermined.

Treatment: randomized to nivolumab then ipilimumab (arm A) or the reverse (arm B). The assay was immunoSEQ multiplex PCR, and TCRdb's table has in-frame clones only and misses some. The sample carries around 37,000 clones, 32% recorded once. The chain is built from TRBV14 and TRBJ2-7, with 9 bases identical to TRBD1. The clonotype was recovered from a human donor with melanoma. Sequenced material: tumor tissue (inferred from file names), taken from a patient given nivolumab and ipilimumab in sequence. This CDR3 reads CASSRDDRGAYEQYF. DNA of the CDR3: TGTGCCAGCAGCCGAGACGACAGGGGGGCCTACGAGCAGTACTTC.